Following are 10 T cell receptor delta chains from one sample sequenced in a study of γδ T cells in repeated Plasmodium falciparum infection. Gammadelta T cells were flow-sorted from PBMC into Vgamma9/Vdelta2+ and Vdelta2-negative populations for bulk analysis. TCRdb reanalyzed the multiplex PCR reads using CATT. The sample consists of about 93,000 delta-chain clones, over 0.75% of them appearing once. The sequenced material came from gamma-delta T cells from blood. These TCRs come from a pool of human donors (malaria-infected and uninfected, not separated).

Remarks on this clone: It is likely a read error: a sequence one base away is far more abundant. Other DNA variants within this sample encode the same CDR3. The chain links TRDV1 to TRDJ1, with 12 bases aligning to TRDD3. TCRdb does not report a J gene; here it was assigned by matching the DNA to germline references. Germline V gene data show CDR1 as TSWWSYY and CDR2 as QGS. This CDR3 comprises 19 residues. V lost 5 bases, J lost 0 bases, and 13 bases stayed unmatched. The CDR3 here is CALGNVLGDTEGYTDKLIF. In DNA form, the CDR3 reads TGTGCTCTTGGGAACGTACTGGGGGATACAGAAGGGTACACCGATAAACTCATCTTT.

There are a few counts of this clone. This sequence is one base from a far larger clone and is likely a read error. The sample carries other DNA sequences with the same CDR3. V gene TRDV1 combines with J gene TRDJ1; D tentatively fits TRDD1 or TRDD3 (5 bases each). TCRdb lists no J gene, so it was determined here by aligning the DNA to germline. The CDR3 sequence is 16 residues long. Germline V gene lookup returns CDR1 TSWWSYY and CDR2 QGS. CDR3 sequence reads: CALGEIRQGYTDKLIF. The DNA for the CDR3 is TGCGCTCTTGGGGAAATCCGTCAGGGGTACACCGATAAACTCATCTTT.

This clone was counted only a few times. TCRdb has a much larger clone's protein, which differs at residue 13 from the translation of this DNA, likely because of a read error; what is shown is the protein translated from the DNA. CDR3 in amino acids: CALGEPHTRPSTRFNWGIHSDKLIF. Written as DNA, the CDR3 is TGTGCTCTTGGGGAACCCCATACCAGGCCTTCTACCAGGTTTAACTGGGGGATACACTCCGATAAACTCATCTTT. The chain joins TRDV1 to TRDJ1, with 12 bases fitting TRDD3. The J gene, missing from TCRdb, was assigned here through DNA to germline matching. Per the germline V gene, CDR1 is TSWWSYY and CDR2 is QGS. V gave up 1 base and J gave up 3 bases; unmatched junction bases: 30. The CDR3 loop spans 25 amino acids.

Only a few counts were recorded for this clone. TCRdb has a much larger clone's protein, which differs at residue 10 from the translation of this DNA, likely because of a read error; what is shown is the protein translated from the DNA. V usage is TRDV2 and J usage is TRDJ1; 10 nucleotides agree with TRDD3. No J gene was available from TCRdb, and it was assigned here by a germline match of the DNA. This CDR3 is built from 16 residues. Germline lookup yields CDR1 GEAIGNYY and CDR2 EKD. V gave up 2 bases and J gave up 2 bases; unmatched junction bases: 7. In nucleotides, the CDR3 is TGTGCCTGTGACAAACTGGGGGATGCCGGGACCGATAAACTCATCTTT. Its protein product is CACDKLGDAGTDKLIF.

This clone was counted between two and nine times. This likely traces to a read error, being one base from a far larger clone. In the same sample, other DNA sequences code for this CDR3. The V gene is TRDV1, the J gene TRDJ1; 9 positions match TRDD3. Germline loops: CDR1 TSWWSYY, CDR2 QGS. CDR3 length: 23 residues. The CDR3 reads CALGEPEVPNRLGDPGYTDKLIF. The CDR3 bases are TGTGCTCTTGGGGAACCTGAAGTTCCTAACCGTCTGGGGGATCCGGGGTACACCGACAAACTCATCTTT.

This clone was detected a few times. This DNA's translation and the protein TCRdb lists, from a much larger clone, do not match at residue 11, likely due to a read error; the protein shown is translated from the DNA. The J gene is TRDJ1, the V gene TRDV1; D is perhaps TRDD3 (5 bases). Assignment of the J gene here rests on matching the DNA to germline, because TCRdb gives none. This CDR3 comprises 17 residues. V was trimmed by 0 bases and J by 2 bases, leaving 16 bases between them. Germline V gives CDR1 TSWWSYY, CDR2 QGS. CDR3 DNA sequence: TGTGCTCTTGGGGAACTCCATCCTCCACTGGAGACCGATAAACTCATCTTT. It yields the protein CALGELHPPLETDKLIF.

Points on this clone: This is likely an artifact of a read error, given a far larger clone one base away. The sample holds other DNA sequences that translate to the same CDR3. The chain uses TRDV1 and TRDJ1; weak D call: TRDD3 (5 bases). The J gene is not listed in TCRdb, so it was assigned here from a DNA match to germline. The CDR3 sequence is 20 residues long. CDR1 and CDR2 (germline): TSWWSYY, QGS. Trimming removed 2 bases at V and 0 bases at J, with 25 bases between. The CDR3, as DNA: TGTGCTCTTGGGGAAGATCCGAAGTCTGTCGGGGACTCGTACACCGATAAACTCATCTTT. Its translation: CALGEDPKSVGDSYTDKLIF.

This clone occurred a few times. TCRdb has a much larger clone's protein, which differs at residue 12 from the translation of this DNA, likely because of a read error; what is shown is the protein translated from the DNA. The chain links TRDV1 to TRDJ1; 8 positions match TRDD3. The trim removed 2 bases at V and 0 bases at J, leaving 32 bases unmatched. The CDR3 is 25 residues long. CDR1 TSWWSYY and CDR2 QGS come from the germline V gene. The CDR3 nucleotides read TGTGCTCTTGGGGAATTACCTTTCACAAGGACTGAGGGATACGCGCGCCGACTGTACACCGATAAACTCATCTTT. Translated: CALGELPFTRTEGYARRLYTDKLIF.

In its sample, this clone was seen a few times. The protein held in TCRdb is that of a much larger clone and does not match this DNA's translation at residue 15, likely because of a read error; the protein shown is translated from the DNA. The chain employs TRDV1 and TRDJ1; 9 bases are shared with TRDD3. The CDR3 runs to 19 residues. Germline V gives CDR1 TSWWSYY, CDR2 QGS. CDR3 residues: CALGELSPFTGGYTNKLIF. CDR3 nucleotides: TGTGCTCTTGGGGAACTATCCCCTTTTACCGGGGGATACACCAATAAACTCATCTTT.

With respect to this clone: With only one base between it and a far larger clone, this is likely a read error. This sample includes further DNA sequences coding for the same CDR3. The J segment was not called; the V segment is TRDV2; the table's D gene call, TRDD3, was not cross checked with the DNA. The germline gives CDR1 GEAIGNYY, CDR2 EKD. The CDR3 is made up of 22 amino acids. The CDR3 DNA reads as TGTGCCTGTGACACCGTCATCGCAAGGGGATACGAGAGCTCCTGGGACACCCGACAAATGTTTTTC. This gives the protein CACDTVIARGYESSWDTRQMFF.